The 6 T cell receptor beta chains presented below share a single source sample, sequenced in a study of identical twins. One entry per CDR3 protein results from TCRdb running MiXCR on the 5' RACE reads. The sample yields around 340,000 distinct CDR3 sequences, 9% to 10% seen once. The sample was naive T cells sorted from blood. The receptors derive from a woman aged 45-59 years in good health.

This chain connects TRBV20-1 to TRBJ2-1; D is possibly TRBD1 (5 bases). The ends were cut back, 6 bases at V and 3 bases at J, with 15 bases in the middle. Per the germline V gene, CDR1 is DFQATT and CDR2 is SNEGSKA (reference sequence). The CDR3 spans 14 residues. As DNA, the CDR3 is TGCAGTGCATCGCAGGGTAACTACTACAATGAGCAGTTCTTC. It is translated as CSASQGNYYNEQFF.

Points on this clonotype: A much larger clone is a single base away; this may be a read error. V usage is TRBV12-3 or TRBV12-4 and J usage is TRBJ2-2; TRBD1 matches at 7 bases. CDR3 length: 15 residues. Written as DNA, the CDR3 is TGTGCCAGCAGTGACAGGGCCCCGGACACCGGGGATCTGTTTTTT. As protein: CASSDRAPDTGDLFF.

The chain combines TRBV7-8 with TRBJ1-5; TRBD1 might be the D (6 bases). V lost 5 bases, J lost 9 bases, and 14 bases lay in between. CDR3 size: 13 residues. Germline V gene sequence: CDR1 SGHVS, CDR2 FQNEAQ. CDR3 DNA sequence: TGTGCCAGCAGCAGGGGCAGGGGTTGGCCCCAGCATTTT. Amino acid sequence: CASSRGRGWPQHF.

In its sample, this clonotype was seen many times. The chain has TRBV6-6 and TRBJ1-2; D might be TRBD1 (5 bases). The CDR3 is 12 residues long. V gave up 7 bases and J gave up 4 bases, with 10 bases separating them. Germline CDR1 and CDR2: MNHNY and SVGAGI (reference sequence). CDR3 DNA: TGTGCCAGCACCCGGGACGGCTATGGCTACACCTTC. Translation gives CASTRDGYGYTF.

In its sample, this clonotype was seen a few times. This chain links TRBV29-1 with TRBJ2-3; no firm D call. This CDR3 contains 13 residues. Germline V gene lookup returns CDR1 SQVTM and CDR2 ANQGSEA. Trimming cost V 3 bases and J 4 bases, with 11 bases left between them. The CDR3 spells CSVEGPTADTQYF. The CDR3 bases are TGCAGCGTTGAGGGCCCGACGGCAGATACGCAGTATTTT.

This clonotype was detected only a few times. In DNA form, the CDR3 reads TGTGCCAGCAGTGTTTCGGAAGGGGTTAACACTGAAGCTTTCTTT. Residues: CASSVSEGVNTEAFF. The V gene is TRBV2, the J gene TRBJ1-1; tentative D call: TRBD1 (5 bases). The CDR3 totals 15 residues. Germline-derived CDR1 and CDR2 are SNHLY and FYNNEI. The V and J ends lost 4 bases and 2 bases respectively, with 14 bases between them.